These 22 T cell receptor beta chains share one sample of origin, sequenced in a study of blood T cell repertoires in COVID-19. Produced via immunoSEQ multiplex PCR; TCRdb's table is partial and in-frame only. The data contain approximately 130,000 clones, around 88% of them singletons. The material sequenced was peripheral blood. Receptor source: a woman between 45 and 60 years old who had recovered from COVID-19.

In this sample, this clone turned up once. This sequence joins TRBV6-6 and TRBJ2-2, with 8 bases aligning to TRBD1. This CDR3 region has 14 residues. The J segment lost 7 bases and the V segment lost 5 bases, leaving 6 bases of the junction unmatched. Germline loops: CDR1 MNHNY, CDR2 SVGAGI (reference sequence). As DNA, the CDR3 is TGTGCCAGCAGTGCTACGACAGGGGTCGGGGAGCTGTTTTTT. It encodes CASSATTGVGELFF.

The rearrangement links TRBV2 to TRBJ1-1; D perhaps matches TRBD1 (6 bases). The CDR3 is made up of 12 amino acids. CDR1 and CDR2 from the germline V gene are SNHLY and FYNNEI. Trimming shortened V by 4 bases and J by 7 bases, and 10 bases separated the two germline ends. Here the CDR3 reads CASSGEDSEAFF. CDR3 DNA sequence: TGTGCCAGCAGTGGAGAGGACAGTGAAGCTTTCTTT. Full variable domain (rest looked up from reference TRBV2 and TRBJ1-1): EPEVTQTPSHQVTQMGQEVILRCVPISNHLYFYWYRQILGQKVEFLVSFYNNEISEKSEIFDDQFSVERPDGSNFTLKIRSTKLEDSAMYFCASSGEDSEAFFGQGTRLTVV.

The genes are TRBV5-1 and TRBJ2-1; possibly TRBD1 for D (6 bases). Germline V gene lookup returns CDR1 SGHRS and CDR2 YFSETQ. V gave up 2 bases and J gave up 8 bases, with 11 bases separating them. The length of the CDR3 is 13 residues. CDR3 coding DNA: TGCGCCAGCAGCTTCGACGGGACACATGAGCAGTTCTTC. Residues: CASSFDGTHEQFF.

The V call is TRBV5-6, the J call TRBJ2-7; D call uncertain. With 1 base removed from V and 0 bases from J, the gap between germline ends came to 8 bases. CDR1 SGHDT and CDR2 YYEEEE come from the germline V gene. The CDR3 sequence is 14 residues long. Written as DNA, the CDR3 is TGTGCCAGCAGCTTGTTCTACAGCTCCTACGAGCAGTACTTC. This codes for CASSLFYSSYEQYF. Together with reference TRBV5-6 and TRBJ2-7, the CDR3 gives the full variable domain: DAGVTQSPTHLIKTRGQQVTLRCSPKSGHDTVSWYQQALGQGPQFIFQYYEEEERQRGNFPDRFSGHQFPNYSSELNVNALLLGDSALYLCASSLFYSSYEQYFGPGTRLTVT.

This sequence joins TRBV11-2 and TRBJ2-7, with 7 bases aligning to TRBD1. CDR1 is SGHAT, CDR2 FQNNGV, per germline. The CDR3 spans 14 residues. V lost 5 bases to trimming and J lost 4 bases; unmatched junction nucleotides: 8. The CDR3 bases are TGTGCCAGCAGCCGAGTATGGGACAGTTACGAGCAGTACTTC. It encodes CASSRVWDSYEQYF. Supplemented by reference TRBV11-2 and TRBJ2-7, the full variable domain reads EAGVAQSPRYKIIEKRQSVAFWCNPISGHATLYWYQQILGQGPKLLIQFQNNGVVDDSQLPKDRFSAERLKGVDSTLKIQPAKLEDSAVYLCASSRVWDSYEQYFGPGTRLTVT.

The CDR3 spells CATSDTRVAEDEQFF. CDR3 nucleotide sequence: TGTGCCACCAGTGATACCCGGGTAGCGGAAGATGAGCAGTTCTTC. This chain joins TRBV24-1 and TRBJ2-1, with a weak D call TRBD2 (6 bases). The CDR3 is 15 amino acids. The germline V and J ends were trimmed by 3 bases and 8 bases, with 16 bases remaining between them. Per germline, CDR1 KGHDR and CDR2 SFDVKD.

The chain has TRBV6-5 and TRBJ1-6, with D tentatively TRBD1 (5 bases). V gave up 6 bases and J gave up 6 bases, with 15 bases separating them. Looked up from germline, CDR1 is MNHEY and CDR2 is SVGAGI. The CDR3 spans 15 residues. The CDR3 DNA sequence: TGTGCCAGCAGCCGCAGGGTCCTTGGTAATTCACCCCTCCACTTT. It specifies CASSRRVLGNSPLHF.

V usage is TRBV10-1 and J usage is TRBJ2-3; perhaps TRBD1 as D (6 bases). Germline assignment: CDR1 WNHNN and CDR2 SYGVQD (reference sequence). V lost 3 bases to trimming and J lost 0 bases, with 10 bases between them. The CDR3 loop spans 15 amino acids. The CDR3 sequence is CASSEGGSSTDTQYF. CDR3 DNA sequence: TGCGCCAGCAGTGAAGGGGGTTCCAGCACAGATACGCAGTATTTT.

The V and J genes are TRBV29-1 and TRBJ1-1, with 9 bases aligning to TRBD1. Germline V CDR1 and CDR2: SQVTM, ANQGSEA. The CDR3 is 14 amino acids. Losses at the gene ends were 7 bases for V and 5 bases for J; bases not matched to a gene: 11. In DNA form, the CDR3 reads TGCAGCGCTATTCGGACAGGGGAGGGAACTGAAGCTTTCTTT. Translating it yields CSAIRTGEGTEAFF.

This clone occurred once. J is TRBJ2-3 and V is TRBV27; possible D gene TRBD1, 7 bases. Germline V gene data show CDR1 as MNHEY and CDR2 as SMNVEV (reference sequence). The V gene lost 5 bases and the J gene lost 2 bases, with 20 bases spanning the gap. The CDR3 extends over 17 amino acids. CDR3 coding DNA: TGTGCCAGCAGTCCCTCAACAGGGGAGGTAATCACAGATACGCAGTATTTT. Translated: CASSPSTGEVITDTQYF.

The V and J genes are TRBV7-2 and TRBJ2-1; 13 nucleotides match TRBD2. V lost 4 bases and J lost 6; bases outside the gene matches: 3. Germline V gene sequence: CDR1 SGHTA, CDR2 FQGNSA. The CDR3 contains 15 residues. CDR3 sequence: CASSWTSGGPNEQFF. CDR3 coding DNA: TGTGCCAGCAGCTGGACTAGCGGGGGCCCCAATGAGCAGTTCTTC.

The rearrangement uses TRBV6-5 and TRBJ2-4; 7 nucleotides line up with TRBD1. Germline loops: CDR1 MNHEY, CDR2 SVGAGI. The V segment lost 6 bases and the J segment 5 bases; nucleotides outside the gene matches: 10. The CDR3 consists of 15 residues. The CDR3 is CASRTFRGWENIQYF. In DNA form, the CDR3 reads TGTGCCAGCAGGACCTTCAGGGGGTGGGAAAACATTCAGTACTTC.

This clone occurred once. V gene TRBV7-9 combines with J gene TRBJ1-4; the D is unclear. CDR1 and CDR2 (germline): SEHNR, FQNEAQ (reference sequence). With 8 bases removed from V and 5 bases from J, the gap between germline ends came to 15 bases. The CDR3 length is 14 residues. In DNA, the CDR3 is TGTGCCAGCGGCCTCTCCTGGGAGAATGAAAAACTGTTTTTT. It translates to CASGLSWENEKLFF.

This clone has only one observation. The V and J genes are TRBV3-1 (or the pseudogene TRBV3-2) and TRBJ2-1; D is possibly TRBD2 (6 bases). Germline CDR1 reads LGHDT; CDR2 reads YNNKEL (reference sequence). CDR3 length equals 15 residues. V gave up 4 bases and J gave up 0 bases, with 10 bases separating them. The CDR3 spells CASSPRESSYNEQFF. CDR3 DNA: TGTGCCAGCAGCCCGCGGGAAAGCTCCTACAATGAGCAGTTCTTC.

The J gene is TRBJ1-3, the V gene TRBV2; D is undetermined. Trimming shortened V by 1 base and J by 4 bases, and 14 bases separated the two germline ends. This CDR3 contains 16 residues. Per germline, CDR1 SNHLY and CDR2 FYNNEI. CDR3 coding DNA: TGTGCCAGCAGTGAAGGATTTGGGCGTCCGGGAAACACCATATATTTT. Amino acids: CASSEGFGRPGNTIYF.

V gene TRBV30 combines with J gene TRBJ2-6; 14 bases match TRBD2. Germline loops: CDR1 GTSNPN, CDR2 SVGIG (reference sequence). V gave up 4 bases and J gave up 2 bases; unmatched junction bases: 7. This CDR3 comprises 18 residues. The CDR3 sequence is CAWMRPGLAGAGANVLTF. For the CDR3, the DNA is TGTGCCTGGATGCGACCGGGACTAGCGGGAGCTGGGGCCAACGTCCTGACTTTC.

The V call is TRBV18, the J call TRBJ2-2; 7 bases are shared with TRBD1. Germline CDR1 and CDR2: KGHSH and LQKENI. The CDR3 spans 17 residues. V lost 2 bases to trimming and J lost 1 base; unmatched junction nucleotides: 7. The CDR3 protein is CASSPGDRVRNTGELFF. DNA of the CDR3: TGTGCCAGCTCACCAGGCGACAGGGTTCGGAACACCGGGGAGCTGTTTTTT.

V gene TRBV6-2 or TRBV6-3 combines with J gene TRBJ1-4; D call uncertain. In germline, CDR1 is MNHEY, CDR2 SVGEGT. Deletions cut 4 bases from V and 4 bases from J, with 10 bases between. This CDR3 has 14 residues. CDR3: CASSFGGVNEKLFF. CDR3 in DNA: TGTGCCAGCAGTTTCGGAGGTGTTAATGAAAAACTGTTTTTT.

The chain employs TRBV5-1 and TRBJ2-7; TRBD1 matches at 8 bases. J lost 6 bases, V lost 4 bases, and 6 bases had no gene match. Germline CDR1 and CDR2: SGHRS and YFSETQ. This CDR3 has 13 amino acids. This CDR3 reads CASSPRQGFEQYF. CDR3 bases: TGCGCCAGCAGCCCAAGACAGGGGTTCGAGCAGTACTTC. Supplemented by reference TRBV5-1 and TRBJ2-7, the full variable domain reads KAGVTQTPRYLIKTRGQQVTLSCSPISGHRSVSWYQQTPGQGLQFLFEYFSETQRNKGNFPGRFSGRQFSNSRSEMNVSTLELGDSALYLCASSPRQGFEQYFGPGTRLTVT.

The rearrangement uses TRBV19 and TRBJ2-1, with 8 bases matching TRBD1. The CDR3 totals 19 residues. CDR1 and CDR2 from the germline V gene are LNHDA and SQIVND (reference sequence). The ends lost 3 bases at V and 0 bases at J; junction bases unmatched: 13. The CDR3, as DNA: TGTGCCAGTAGTATTCAGGGGACAGGAGTTTTGGGCTCCTACAATGAGCAGTTCTTC. It yields the protein CASSIQGTGVLGSYNEQFF.

This chain links TRBV6-5 with TRBJ2-1, with TRBD2 identical over 8 bases. CDR3 length: 15 amino acids. Germline assignment: CDR1 MNHEY and CDR2 SVGAGI. V trimming: 6 bases; J trimming: 6 bases; junction bases outside the gene matches: 10. Written as DNA, the CDR3 is TGTGCCAGCAGACCCAGTCGGGAGGGTCGCAATGAGCAGTTCTTC. Residues: CASRPSREGRNEQFF.

This chain links TRBV5-1 with TRBJ1-2; 8 positions agree with TRBD1. V trimming: 5 bases; J trimming: 8 bases; junction bases outside the gene matches: 5. The CDR3 sequence is 12 residues long. CDR1 SGHRS and CDR2 YFSETQ come from the germline V gene. CDR3: CASRQTGEGYTF. The CDR3 DNA reads TGCGCCAGCAGACAGACAGGGGAAGGCTACACCTTC.